This T cell receptor beta chain is drawn from a study of shared clonotypes between healthy human individuals. Into CD45RA+ naive and CD45RA-negative memory subsets, the CD4+ cells were split. This table comes from immunoSEQ multiplex PCR, and its TCRdb copy is limited to in-frame clones, with some not included. This sample yields approximately 1,000,000 clones, of which around 77% are seen a single time; roughly 0.82% belongs to the top ten. Germline V lookup: CDR1 PRHDT, CDR2 FYEKMQ (reference sequence). The CDR3 length is 16 residues. V dropped 0 bases and J dropped 1 base, with 9 bases sitting between them. Whole-study findings and limits: Clonotypes shared by all four donors outscored non-shared clonotypes in generation probability. Collection of samples was limited to blood; tissue repertoires likely differ.

Concerning this clone itself: Its antigen is not known.

The chain couples TRBV13 to TRBJ2-2; unclear D gene. The receptor's source is a man younger than 30 in good health. Some clones in this sample may be carry-over from other donors' samples. Source material: memory CD4+ T cells from PBMCs. Subset here: CD45RA-negative fraction. CDR3 DNA: TGTGCCAGCAGCTTAGGGGTCAAGTTGAACACCGGGGAGCTGTTTTTT. Translating gives CASSLGVKLNTGELFF.